The 3 T cell receptor beta chains below come from one sample, sequenced in a study of cytomegalovirus exposure and HLA in healthy donors. The study ran its PCR with 60 Vbeta and 13 Jbeta primers. The protocol was immunoSEQ multiplex PCR, while the TCRdb copy is restricted to in-frame clones and leaves out a portion. This sample has under 110,000 clones, with 65% to 80% found just once. Sequencing was done on a sample of PBMCs. These receptor sequences come from a woman aged 45-60 years in good health and CMV-seropositive.

V gene TRBV4-3 combines with J gene TRBJ1-2, with 10 bases matching TRBD1. V trimming: 1 base; J trimming: 8 bases; junction bases outside the gene matches: 4. CDR3 length: 14 amino acids. Per germline, CDR1 LGHNA and CDR2 YSLEER. The CDR3 DNA follows: TGCGCCAGCAGCCAAGGGGACAGGGGTTACGGCTACACCTTC. This codes for CASSQGDRGYGYTF.

The chain joins TRBV9 to TRBJ1-4; D may be TRBD1 (6 bases). Trimming pared 1 base from V and 6 bases from J, leaving 16 bases between. The CDR3 sequence is 16 residues long. In germline, CDR1 is SGDLS, CDR2 YYNGEE. The DNA of the CDR3 is TGTGCCAGCAGCGTAAACTCAGGGGAAGTTGATGAAAAACTGTTTTTT. This sequence encodes CASSVNSGEVDEKLFF. The full variable domain, its missing parts supplied by reference TRBV9 and TRBJ1-4, is DSGVTQTPKHLITATGQRVTLRCSPRSGDLSVYWYQQSLDQGLQFLIQYYNGEERAKGNILERFSAQQFPDLHSELNLSSLELGDSALYFCASSVNSGEVDEKLFFGSGTQLSVL.

This clone was seen more than once but under ten times. The rearrangement links TRBV7-3 to TRBJ2-3, with 9 positions matching TRBD1. Trimming removed 3 bases from V and 4 bases from J; junction bases left unmatched: 8. Per the germline V gene, CDR1 is SGHTA and CDR2 is FQGTGA. This CDR3 has 16 amino acids. CDR3 nucleotides: TGTGCCAGCAGCTTCCAGTTGACAGGGGGACCAGATACGCAGTATTTT. Amino acids: CASSFQLTGGPDTQYF.